The clone carrying this T cell receptor (beta chain) was counted only a few times. Its antigen is undetermined. The data derive from a study of T cells after yellow fever vaccination. At the level of the study: Fractions of low cell number were prepared using SMART-Seq v4 Ultra Low Input. Study-wide findings and caveats: Peaking faster, on day 5 versus 15, the secondary response was nonetheless weaker.

TCRdb processed the 5' RACE reads anew with MiXCR; each CDR3 protein has one entry. The data hold approximately 110,000 distinct CDR3 sequences, with about 7.4% observed a single time. The CDR3 totals 15 residues. Trimming cost V 3 bases and J 7 bases, with 19 bases left between them. Germline CDR1 DFQATT, CDR2 SNEGSKA (reference sequence). The sequence came from a man in his late teens or twenties who received the YFV17D yellow fever vaccine. The starting material was CD4+ T cells sorted from PBMCs, obtained around 10 days after the first yellow fever vaccination. V and J are TRBV20-1 and TRBJ2-1; TRBD2 might be the D (7 bases). The CDR3 coding sequence is TGCAGTGCTAGTTGGGCAGGGGAGGGTCGTAATGAGCAGTTCTTC. Encoded protein: CSASWAGEGRNEQFF.